What follows describes a single T cell receptor (beta chain). The antigen this receptor binds is unknown. No clone much larger than this one lies a single base away; base qualities are absent. In total, approximately 700 healthy bone marrow donors made up the cohort. Cohort members were all nominally healthy when sampled, although unrecorded immune exposures were likely present. The donor tested CMV seropositive, placing the donor among the 250 to 350 seropositive members of the cohort. A peripheral blood sample was collected from each donor, and TCR beta sequencing was performed on peripheral blood mononuclear cells. The Qiagen DNeasy Blood Extraction Kit was used to extract genomic DNA from the blood cell samples. This entry comes from a study of cytomegalovirus exposure and HLA in healthy donors (dated by TCRdb to the late 2010s). Study-wide context: According to an earlier analysis of 587 of the donors, about 170 million T cells yielded over 100 million unique TCR beta sequences and 276 Gb of sequence data. Roughly 290 gigabases of sequencing data and around 80 million unique TCR sequences made up an early release that covered approximately 700 HLA-typed donors. Of the approximately 400 genotyped donors, approximately 82% fell in the genetic ancestry cluster associated with self-reported Caucasian donors. The aim of the study was to test whether cataloging public T cell receptors could identify signatures of past pathogen exposure. The study profiled the T cell repertoires of some 610 subjects by immunosequencing and related them to cytomegalovirus serostatus. Besides the first cohort of under 700 subjects, a separate validation cohort made up of 120 different subjects was used. High-throughput TCR immunosequencing, statistical association of individual TCRs with disease status, and machine learning were combined to predict cytomegalovirus infection status. In a later analysis, previously published TCR beta repertoires from about 640 donors were re-analyzed and high-resolution HLA genotyping was added so that TCR occurrence patterns could be studied. In the later analysis, no new phenotypic data were used to find candidate immune exposures; instead, reliance was placed on TCR beta sequences and their occurrence across donors. To decide whether each TCR beta V gene segment behaved as functional or pseudogenic, an earlier analysis of over 500 of the donors relied on high-throughput TCR beta sequencing. Alongside the repertoire data, information on donor age, sex, ethnicity and CMV serostatus was compiled. In a later genetic analysis, genome-wide SNP genotypes for about three fifths of the roughly 670 donors were used, and that subset was treated as a discovery cohort. All discovery cohort repertoires had been generated on a single sequencing platform. Class I and class II HLA loci were covered by the typing at four-digit resolution. Typing coverage differed by locus: A, B, C, DRB1 and DQB1 were typed in about 620-640 donors, DQA1 in about 500, DPA1 in around 610, and DPB1 in 400 to 490. Because of strong linkage in the cohort, roughly five DR-DQ haplotypes were treated as single units for association and clustering. On average, around 240,000 unique TCR beta nucleotide sequences were sequenced per donor among several hundred genotyped donors of the cohort, with 15% to 20% of those sequences being non-productive. Here is what the overall study found, with its caveats: Because the 87-base-pair reads could not distinguish some IMGT-functional V segments, including TRBV6-2 and TRBV6-3, those segments were excluded. The study listed 164 TCR beta chains as associated with cytomegalovirus. According to a later genetic analysis, donors in an Asian-associated ancestry cluster had fewer N-insertions in productive TCRs than the approximately 610-donor mean. The classifier was reported to diagnose cytomegalovirus status with high specificity and sensitivity in both the original cohort and the validation cohort. A further reported finding was that TCR beta sequences accurately predicted the HLA-A and HLA-B alleles for most subjects in the first cohort. A later genetic analysis associated a missense DCLRE1C variant with V-gene and J-gene trimming of TCR beta chains, and an independent cohort replicated the association. Most TCR sequences were seen in very few donors, while some public TCRs were found in many individuals. Most CMV-associated TCR beta chains appeared to be HLA-restricted in a later analysis, and the HLA associations seemed to be driven largely by CMV exposure. A group of highly shared sequence variants was considered likely to be a technical artifact of the sequencing pipeline. In a later analysis, the rate of TCR association differed among HLA loci, with DRB1 alleles having the most associated TCRs and HLA-C alleles having the fewest. A few of the identified cytomegalovirus-associated TCR beta chains were confirmed in vitro to be specific for cytomegalovirus antigens. Several of the top co-occurrence clusters appeared to be linked to parvovirus B19, influenza, CMV and Epstein-Barr virus, according to a later analysis. The authors suggested that the approach could potentially be generalized to other disease states and immunological phenotypes. Sequencing depth was assumed to be roughly uniform across donors in the presence/absence analyses, though that assumption may not hold. In an earlier analysis of some 550 of the donors, most TCR beta V segments were observed in productive rearrangements about 87% or about 30% of the time, broadly matching IMGT annotations. The earlier analysis of 587 of the donors excluded roughly 17 rarely observed V segments, including chromosome 9 orphons, because counts were too low. Linkage disequilibrium might explain the correlated functional status among segregating V segments, but an unknown experimental factor could not be ruled out. Because some donors lacked HLA typing at each locus, the association tests relied only on the typed subset. This cohort had only TCR beta chains sequenced, and the lack of alpha or paired-chain data limited which features could be detected. When HLA alleles, especially DR and DQ, strongly co-occurred, attributing TCR associations to individual alleles was difficult. The only immune exposure information available for the cohort was CMV serostatus. A later analysis found that HLA-associated TCR beta chains were more clonally expanded and had lower generation probabilities than equally common non-associated chains. At a false discovery rate of 0.05, a later analysis linked around 17,000 TCR beta sequences to specific HLA alleles.

Per the germline V gene (reference sequence), GTSNPN is the CDR1 and SVGIG is the CDR2. The CDR3 has 15 amino acids, counting the end cysteine and phenylalanine. Only CDR3 DNA remains: 45 bases, in frame from the first base. The trim is 2 bases for V and 7 bases for J, with a gap of 18 bases between the germline ends. The method was the immunoSEQ multiplex PCR assay. For the multiplex PCR, a mixture combining 60 forward primers for TCR Vbeta segments and 13 reverse primers for TCR Jbeta segments was used. The CDR3 region of rearranged TCR beta genes was amplified from genomic DNA by a multiplex PCR assay. The amplified TCR beta libraries were sequenced on the Illumina HiSeq System as 87-base-pair reads. The study's processing was this. In a later analysis, some 80 million unique TCR beta chains were counted across the approximately 640 repertoires, and around 10 million of these chains were shared by at least two donors. Raw reads were error-corrected and collapsed into unique sequences by a nearest-neighbor algorithm in which closely related sequences were merged to remove PCR and sequencing errors. V, D and J gene segments were assigned by aligning CDR3 sequences to IMGT reference sequences. For a sequence to be retained, at least a six-nucleotide match to both a V gene segment and a J gene segment was required. A rearrangement was called productive if the CDR3 had no stop codons and remained in frame with V and J, and every other rearrangement was called non-productive. CDR3 was defined by IMGT convention, running from the second conserved V-encoded cysteine to the conserved J-encoded phenylalanine. In an earlier analysis of 550 to 650 of the donors, sequences lacking an unambiguous match to a single V gene segment were excluded. In an earlier analysis of approximately 610 of the donors, V segments were called functional above 56.7% productive rearrangements and were called segregating when the between-donor standard deviation exceeded 5%. To diagnose cytomegalovirus status from the catalog of TCR beta chain sequences, a statistical classification framework was built. In a later analysis, V and J genes were assigned by comparing TCR nucleotide sequences against IMGT/GENE-DB human TR gene sequences. A later analysis assigned CDR3 sequences and most-parsimonious VDJ recombination scenarios with the TCRdist pipeline. In a later analysis, every TCR beta chain was defined by the combination of its CDR3 amino acid sequence and its V-gene family, and reads without a unique V-gene family were dropped. In a later analysis, 450 to 600 highly shared, low-generation-probability nucleotide sequences were removed to address suspected cross-contamination and a sequencing artifact. A later analysis calculated a clonal expansion index for each public chain from normalized within-repertoire ranks of inferred template counts. Generation probabilities in a later analysis came from a VDJ recombination model fitted to out-of-frame rearrangements, and those results were checked against IGoR. A later analysis scored TCR-TCR, TCR-HLA and TCR-CMV co-occurrence with hypergeometric tests, applying a repertoire-size bias correction to TCR pairs. A later analysis estimated false discovery rates by permuting HLA or CMV assignments 20 times. In a later analysis, co-occurring TCRs were grouped with DBSCAN, and TCRdist sequence similarity was added when clustering was performed within HLA-allele-positive subsets. Repertoires with fewer than 30,000 or more than 120,000 public chains, plus five repertoires with anomalous nucleotide sharing, were excluded from co-occurrence clustering. TCRdb re-hosts the immuneACCESS table, in-frame sequences only. Its copies lack some clones; in the studies checked, an unresolved V gene accounts for under half of them, and the cause for the rest is not known. V and J calls and clone size follow that table, whereas D and trimming were derived from the DNA. Recorded for this sample are under 200,000 clones; 82% of them occurred a single time. Jointly, the top ten make up about 0.89% of the sample.

The sequenced sample was PBMCs. The rearranged segments are TRBV30 and TRBJ1-5; a tentative D match to TRBD1 spans 6 bases. This receptor was identified in a girl aged 2-15 years in good health and CMV-seropositive. The nucleotide sequence is TGTGCCTGGAGTCGGGGGGCAGGGTTTGACCAGCCCCAGCATTTT. It translates as CAWSRGAGFDQPQHF.